A single TCR beta chain is shown here with its context. The antigen is not known. The sample belongs to a study of shared clonotypes between healthy human individuals. Overall study results and limits: Among donors, sharing of clonotypes was expected to be affected by sequencing depth.

Terminally differentiated effector memory CD45RA+ cells were left out of the naive CD8 fraction, which was CD45RO-negative and positively selected for CCR7. The repertoire was sequenced with immunoSEQ multiplex PCR; TCRdb's copy has only in-frame clones and lacks some. The sample shows some 2,000,000 clones, around 96% of them seen only once. Germline V gene sequence: CDR1 MNHEY, CDR2 SMNVEV (reference sequence). CDR3 length: 14 amino acids. V was shortened by 4 bases and J by 2 bases, with 8 bases between the two germline ends. The source of this sequence is a man between 18 and 35 years old in good health. This chain uses TRBV27 with TRBJ1-4; D call uncertain. The sequenced material came from naive CD8+ T cells sorted from blood. The DNA for the CDR3 is TGTGCCAGCAGTTCTGGACGGACTAATGAAAAACTGTTTTTT. Protein sequence: CASSSGRTNEKLFF.